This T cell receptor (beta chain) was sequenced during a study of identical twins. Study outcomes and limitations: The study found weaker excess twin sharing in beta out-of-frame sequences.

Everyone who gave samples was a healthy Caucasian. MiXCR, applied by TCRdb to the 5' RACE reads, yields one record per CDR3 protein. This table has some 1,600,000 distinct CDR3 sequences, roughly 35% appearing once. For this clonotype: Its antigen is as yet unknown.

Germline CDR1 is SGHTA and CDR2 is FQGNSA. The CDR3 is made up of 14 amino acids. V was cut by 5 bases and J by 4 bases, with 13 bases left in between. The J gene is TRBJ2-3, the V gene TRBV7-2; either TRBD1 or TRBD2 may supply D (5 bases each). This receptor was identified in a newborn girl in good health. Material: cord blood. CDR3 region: CASSLISGPDTQYF. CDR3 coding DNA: TGTGCCAGCAGCCTGATATCGGGACCAGATACGCAGTATTTT. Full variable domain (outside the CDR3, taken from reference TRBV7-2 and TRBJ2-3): GAGVSQSPSNKVTEKGKDVELRCDPISGHTALYWYRQSLGQGLEFLIYFQGNSAPDKSGLPSDRFSAERTGGSVSTLTIQRTQQEDSAVYLCASSLISGPDTQYFGPGTRLTVL.